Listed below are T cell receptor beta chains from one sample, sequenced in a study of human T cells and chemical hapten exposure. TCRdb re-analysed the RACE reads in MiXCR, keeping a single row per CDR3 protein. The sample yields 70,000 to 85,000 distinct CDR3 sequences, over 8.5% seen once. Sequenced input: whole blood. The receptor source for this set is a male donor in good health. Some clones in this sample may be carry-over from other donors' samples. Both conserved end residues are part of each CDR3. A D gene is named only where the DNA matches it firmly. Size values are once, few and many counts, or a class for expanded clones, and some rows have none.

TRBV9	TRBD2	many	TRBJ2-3	CASSFPGLATDTQYF
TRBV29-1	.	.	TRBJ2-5	CSVEEGLGETQYF
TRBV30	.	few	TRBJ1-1	CAWSVRADMNTEAFF
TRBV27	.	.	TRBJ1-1	CASSSFTNTEAFF
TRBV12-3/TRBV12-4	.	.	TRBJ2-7	CASSRGDHEQYF
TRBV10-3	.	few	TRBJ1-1	CAISEVFGNTEAFF
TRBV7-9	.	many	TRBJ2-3	CASSLWDTASTDTQYF
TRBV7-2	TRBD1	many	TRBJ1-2	CASSPMGQLYGYTF
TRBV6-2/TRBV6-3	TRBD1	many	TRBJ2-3	CASSPGQGEADTQYF
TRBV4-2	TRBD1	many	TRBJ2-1	CASSQPQGDNEQFF
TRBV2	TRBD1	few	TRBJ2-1	CASSATGVVSDEQFF
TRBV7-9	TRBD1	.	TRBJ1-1	CASSLDDRGLMNTEAFF
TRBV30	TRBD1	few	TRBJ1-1	CAWSSGQGGGPLRRGAFF
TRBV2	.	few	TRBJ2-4	CASSYRGGLAKNIQYF
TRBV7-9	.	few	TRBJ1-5	CASSLASGAVGQPQHF
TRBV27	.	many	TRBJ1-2	CASKSSADYGYTF
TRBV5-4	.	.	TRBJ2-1	CASSFSGAEQFF
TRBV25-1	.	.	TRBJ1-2	CASSEGQNYTF
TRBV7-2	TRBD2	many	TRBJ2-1	CASSWTSGYDNEQFF
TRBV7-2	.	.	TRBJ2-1	CASSLDRANEQFF
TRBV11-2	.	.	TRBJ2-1	CASSLELSNEQFF
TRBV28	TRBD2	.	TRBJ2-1	CASSPPPTSGINYNEQFF
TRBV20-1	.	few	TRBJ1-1	CSARPQGTEAFF
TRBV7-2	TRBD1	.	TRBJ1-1	CASSPPTGMNTEAFF
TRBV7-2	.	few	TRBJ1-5	CASSLGRGGDNQPQHF
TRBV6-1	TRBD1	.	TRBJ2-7	CASSAMTGVSYEQYF